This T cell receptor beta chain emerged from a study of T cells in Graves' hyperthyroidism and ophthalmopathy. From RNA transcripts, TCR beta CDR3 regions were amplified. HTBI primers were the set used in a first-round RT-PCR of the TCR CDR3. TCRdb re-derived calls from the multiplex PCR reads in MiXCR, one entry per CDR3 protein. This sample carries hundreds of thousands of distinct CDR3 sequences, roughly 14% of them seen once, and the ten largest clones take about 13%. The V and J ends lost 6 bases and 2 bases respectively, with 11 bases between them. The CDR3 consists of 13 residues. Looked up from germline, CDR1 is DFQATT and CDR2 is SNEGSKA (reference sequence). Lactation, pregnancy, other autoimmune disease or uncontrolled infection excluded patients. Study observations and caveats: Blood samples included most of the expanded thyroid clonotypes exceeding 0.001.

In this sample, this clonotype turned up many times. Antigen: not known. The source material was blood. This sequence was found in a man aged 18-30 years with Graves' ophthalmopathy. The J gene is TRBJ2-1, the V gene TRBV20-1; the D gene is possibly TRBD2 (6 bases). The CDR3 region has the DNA TGCAGTGCCCTTAGCGGAACCTACAATGAGCAGTTCTTC. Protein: CSALSGTYNEQFF.